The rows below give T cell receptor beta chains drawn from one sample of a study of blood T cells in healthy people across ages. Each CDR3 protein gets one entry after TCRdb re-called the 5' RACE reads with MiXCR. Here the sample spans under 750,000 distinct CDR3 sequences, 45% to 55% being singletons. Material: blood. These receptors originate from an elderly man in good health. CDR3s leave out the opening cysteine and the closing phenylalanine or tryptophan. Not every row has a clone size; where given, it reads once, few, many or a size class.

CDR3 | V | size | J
SARDRVAYSNQPQH | TRBV20-1 | - | TRBJ1-5
SARTGRQPNQPQH | TRBV20-1 | once | TRBJ1-5
ASSPRAGRPYEQY | TRBV2 | few | TRBJ2-7
ASSTDRVGGYT | TRBV5-4 | - | TRBJ1-2
ASSYWGRDNGQY | TRBV6-5 | - | TRBJ2-7
SVESQKTNYGYT | TRBV29-1 | - | TRBJ1-2
ASSLAARETQY | TRBV12-3/TRBV12-4 | - | TRBJ2-5
ASSLGDVGETQF | TRBV12-3/TRBV12-4 | - | TRBJ2-1
ASSLGLGTGQPQH | TRBV6-5 | many | TRBJ1-5
SARDEGGYEQY | TRBV20-1 | few | TRBJ2-7
ASSQTMGGEDTQY | TRBV7-2 | few | TRBJ2-3
SARDPRGGYGYT | TRBV20-1 | few | TRBJ1-2
SARVGGTEAF | TRBV20-1 | few | TRBJ1-1
AWSGDRRGEQF | TRBV30 | few | TRBJ2-1
ASSWGTEATEQY | TRBV12-3/TRBV12-4 | - | TRBJ2-7
SARDSGLVTDTQY | TRBV20-1 | - | TRBJ2-3
ASSSKGQPYEQY | TRBV2 | few | -
ASSLTGDTYNEQF | TRBV5-1 | once | TRBJ2-1
ASSSGQGATETQY | TRBV7-2 | - | TRBJ2-5
SAPGAGASYNEQF | TRBV20-1 | - | TRBJ2-1
ASSRGQGGHEQY | TRBV6-5 | - | TRBJ2-7
ASSSPGQLYGYT | TRBV5-1 | few | TRBJ1-2
ASSQEWGYGYT | TRBV4-3 | - | TRBJ1-2
ASSYSGQGANTEAF | TRBV6-6 | - | TRBJ1-1
SARGGPARGGEQF | TRBV20-1 | - | TRBJ2-1
ASRRGAGDEQY | TRBV6-5 | many | TRBJ2-7
ASRTTGVNNQPQH | TRBV6-6 | many | TRBJ1-5
SVADINEKLF | TRBV29-1 | few | TRBJ1-4
ASSHGGFDEQF | TRBV18 | few | TRBJ2-1
SARPGGAWREQY | TRBV20-1 | - | TRBJ2-5
AWVAGRYSNEQF | TRBV30 | - | TRBJ2-1
ASSSPRGRERNEQY | TRBV6-2/TRBV6-3 | - | TRBJ2-7
ASSPLAAQRSGEQF | TRBV11-2 | - | TRBJ2-1
SATTPLTDEQY | TRBV29-1 | - | TRBJ2-7
ASSLFTGRGPQH | TRBV7-2 | - | TRBJ1-5
ASSSDRGRGYT | TRBV7-3 | once | TRBJ1-2
SVSPRGGEKLF | TRBV29-1 | - | TRBJ1-4
ASSRHSERYEQY | TRBV7-9 | few | TRBJ2-7